This T cell receptor (beta chain) is drawn from a study of shared T cell receptors in the human thymus. V shed 0 bases and J 5 bases; nucleotides not matched to a gene: 13. CDR1 is LGHNA, CDR2 YSLEER, per germline. The CDR3 covers 18 residues. Profiled with immunoSEQ multiplex PCR; TCRdb holds only in-frame clones, not every one. The sample comprises approximately 660,000 clones, more than 75% of which are singletons, and around 0.01% rests with the top ten. These records were also assigned to another study, of human thymus T cells. This second study notes: Donors were healthy Finnish infants having corrective surgery for congenital heart defects. Resected material from corrective heart surgery provided the thymus tissue analysed. Gene usage (both V and J) appeared biased in thymic and blood repertoires.

Sample: thymocytes. The sequence derives from a boy under three years old with a congenital heart defect. The rearrangement uses TRBV4-3 and TRBJ2-3; TRBD2 agrees at 8 bases. Written as DNA, the CDR3 is TGCGCCAGCAGCCAAGATCCAGAACGGGAGGGCCGAGGAGATACGCAGTATTTT. Its translation: CASSQDPEREGRGDTQYF.